This TCR beta chain was retrieved from a study of beta chain features in type 1 diabetes. Study-wide results and caveats: The analysis here could not establish whether HLA type shapes TCRB rearrangement.

Expressed TCRB transcripts were sequenced because the entire RNA isolate underwent reverse transcription. This table comes from immunoSEQ multiplex PCR, and its TCRdb copy is limited to in-frame clones, with some not included. The sample holds some 410,000 clones, 11% seen once. Via the markers CD45RO/CCR7/CD25/CD127/CD95/CD27, stem cell-like memory, regulatory, central memory and naive CD4+ cells were sorted. Purity of each sorted population was above 95%. V gave up 4 bases and J gave up 3 bases, with 9 bases separating them. Per germline, CDR1 LNHNV and CDR2 YYDKDF (reference sequence). The CDR3 is made up of 14 amino acids. A note on this clone: Its antigen is unknown.

This TCR came from a young woman in good health. Source material: naive CD4+ T cells from blood. The chain joins TRBV15 to TRBJ2-2; D remains unclear. CDR3 residues: CATSTNGYTGELFF. In DNA, the CDR3 is TGTGCCACCAGCACCAACGGGTACACCGGGGAGCTGTTTTTT.